Sequencing of this TCR beta chain was carried out in a study of blood T cell repertoires in COVID-19. In the study overall: The United States, Italy and Spain were the sources of the acute and convalescent COVID-19 samples. PBMCs, B-cell-depleted T cells, or T cells provided the cDNA or gDNA that made up the material.

The CDR3 length is 14 residues. V dropped 1 base and J dropped 4 bases, with 11 bases sitting between them. Germline loops: CDR1 SGDLS, CDR2 YYNGEE. Authors' methods: Amplification with reference gene primers provided the estimates of nucleated cell counts. This table comes from immunoSEQ multiplex PCR, and its TCRdb copy is limited to in-frame clones, with some not included. The DNA gave D and trimming, while V, J and clone size come from that table. The sample has 240,000 or so clones; 85% to 90% are singletons. The J gene is TRBJ1-2, the V gene TRBV9; the D is unclear. The clonotype was recovered from an older woman with active or convalescent COVID-19. The sample taken for sequencing was peripheral blood. DNA of the CDR3: TGTGCCAGCAGCGTAAGCGGGGAAAGCTATGGCTACACCTTC. This gives the protein CASSVSGESYGYTF.